Listed here are 19 T cell receptor beta chains from one sample, sequenced in a study of identical twins. TCRdb reanalysed the 5' RACE reads using MiXCR and keeps one entry per CDR3 protein. Among some 230,000 distinct CDR3 sequences, 6% to 7% were seen once, and the ten largest hold more than 12%. This sample was shared with a second study, whose subject was T cells expressing NK-cell markers.

What was sequenced was CD8+ T cells sorted from blood. These TCRs come from a woman aged 18-29 years in good health.

The chain joins TRBV7-2 to TRBJ1-6, with D possibly being TRBD1 (5 bases). Trimming took 5 bases from V and 8 from J, leaving 16 bases between them. Germline V gene data show CDR1 as SGHTA and CDR2 as FQGNSA. The CDR3 spans 15 residues. CDR3 bases: TGTGCCAGCAGCCTCCGGGGCAGGGACCATTCACCCCTCCACTTT. It is translated as CASSLRGRDHSPLHF.

This clonotype came up a few times. The chain carries TRBV12-3 or TRBV12-4 and TRBJ1-2, with no clear D. Trimming took off 6 bases at V and 2 bases at J, with 10 bases between the two ends. The CDR3 spans 13 residues. The CDR3 is CASSPNPNYGYTF. CDR3 DNA sequence: TGTGCCAGCAGCCCGAATCCGAACTATGGCTACACCTTC.

This clonotype was counted at least ten times. This chain joins TRBV7-9 and TRBJ1-1; no definite D call. From germline, CDR1 is SEHNR and CDR2 FQNEAQ (reference sequence). The CDR3 runs to 11 residues. Trimming cost V 6 bases and J 5 bases, with 7 bases left between them. CDR3 sequence (DNA): TGTGCCAGCAGACCTGGGACTGAAGCTTTCTTT. Translating gives CASRPGTEAFF.

This clonotype was found a few times. The chain links TRBV6-1 to TRBJ2-1; D gene uncertain. Germline CDR1 is MNHNS and CDR2 is SASEGT. This CDR3 has 13 amino acids. V lost 4 bases and J lost 11, with 15 bases in between. Written as DNA, the CDR3 is TGTGCCAGCAGTGGACTTTCCCGATCCAAGCAGTTCTTC. Translating it yields CASSGLSRSKQFF.

This clonotype was recorded many times. The rearrangement uses TRBV5-1 and TRBJ2-7, with TRBD1 matching 8 bases. The germline CDR1 and CDR2 sequences are SGHRS and YFSETQ. The CDR3 consists of 16 residues. J gave up 0 bases and V 4 bases, and 9 bases lay outside the gene matches. The CDR3 DNA sequence: TGCGCCAGCAGCCCGATGGACAGGGTCAGCTCCTACGAGCAGTACTTC. Translated: CASSPMDRVSSYEQYF.

This clonotype appeared a few times. This chain uses TRBV12-3 or TRBV12-4 with TRBJ1-5; perhaps TRBD1 as D (5 bases). V was pared by 5 bases and J by 4 bases, with 15 bases between. CDR3 length: 15 amino acids. CDR3 nucleotide sequence: TGTGCCAGCAGTCTTAGCGGGGCCTTAAATCAGCCCCAGCATTTT. Its translation: CASSLSGALNQPQHF.

In this sample, this clonotype turned up many times. The genes are TRBV5-1 and TRBJ2-1, with TRBD2 matching 12 bases. Germline CDR1 and CDR2: SGHRS and YFSETQ. This CDR3 spans 16 amino acids. V lost 0 bases and J lost 7; bases outside the gene matches: 5. CDR3 amino acids: CASSLAIGLAGNEQFF. CDR3 nucleotide sequence: TGCGCCAGCAGCTTGGCGATTGGACTAGCGGGGAATGAGCAGTTCTTC. The full variable domain, rest sourced from reference TRBV5-1 and TRBJ2-1, is KAGVTQTPRYLIKTRGQQVTLSCSPISGHRSVSWYQQTPGQGLQFLFEYFSETQRNKGNFPGRFSGRQFSNSRSEMNVSTLELGDSALYLCASSLAIGLAGNEQFFGPGTRLTVL.

This chain connects TRBV12-3 or TRBV12-4 to TRBJ2-1; D call uncertain. The CDR3 sequence is 12 residues long. The germline V and J ends were trimmed by 6 bases and 8 bases, with 11 bases remaining between them. Written as DNA, the CDR3 is TGTGCCAGCAGCCTAGGGCGATATGAGCAGTTCTTC. Its protein product is CASSLGRYEQFF.

The chain links TRBV6-2 or TRBV6-3 to TRBJ2-7; possible D gene TRBD2, 6 bases. CDR3 length: 13 residues. The V gene lost 2 bases and the J gene lost 3 bases, with 8 bases spanning the gap. The germline gives CDR1 MNHEY, CDR2 SVGEGT. In nucleotides, the CDR3 is TGTGCCAGCAGTTACGGGGACTTCTACGAGCAGTACTTC. Protein product: CASSYGDFYEQYF.

This chain connects TRBV21-1 to TRBJ2-1; the D segment call TRBD2 is taken from the table without a DNA check. TRBV21-1 is flagged as a pseudogene. There are 12 residues in the CDR3. This CDR3 is CASSTRRLAKFF. The CDR3 DNA reads TGTGCCAGCAGCACCCGACGACTAGCGAAGTTCTTC.

This clonotype showed up many times. The chain links TRBV7-9 to TRBJ2-3, with 7 bases matching TRBD2. Germline-derived CDR1 and CDR2 are SEHNR and FQNEAQ (reference sequence). V gave up 4 bases and J gave up 0 bases; unmatched junction bases: 7. The CDR3 is made up of 16 amino acids. Here the CDR3 reads CASSSRTSGSTDTQYF. CDR3 bases: TGTGCCAGCAGCTCCAGGACTAGTGGGAGCACAGATACGCAGTATTTT.

The sample holds many counts of this clonotype. The gene calls are TRBV4-2 and TRBJ2-1; D ambiguous. The CDR3 sequence is 15 residues long. Trimming took 1 base from V and 2 from J, leaving 9 bases between them. CDR1 and CDR2 (germline): LGHNA, YNFKEQ. The DNA of the CDR3 is TGTGCCAGCAGCCAAGTGGCGGCAACCTACAATGAGCAGTTCTTC. It codes for CASSQVAATYNEQFF.

This clonotype was seen at least ten times. CDR3 loop: CASSPYGTVTFF. DNA of the CDR3: TGTGCCAGCAGCCCCTACGGGACAGTAACTTTCTTC. V and J are TRBV6-5 and TRBJ2-1, with TRBD1 matching over 7 bases. The CDR3 loop spans 12 amino acids. V was pared by 6 bases and J by 16 bases, with 12 bases of the junction left unmatched. Germline CDR1 MNHEY, CDR2 SVGAGI.

The genes are TRBV6-6 and TRBJ1-5; D not certain. V lost 2 bases and J 8 bases, leaving 7 bases between the germline ends. This CDR3 comprises 12 residues. Germline V lookup: CDR1 MNHNY, CDR2 SVGAGI (reference sequence). CDR3 nucleotides: TGTGCCAGCAGTTACGGATACGAGCCCCAGCATTTT. This codes for CASSYGYEPQHF.

The table lists this clonotype with a few counts. The gene calls are TRBV6-5 and TRBJ2-7; D gene uncertain. The CDR3 is 15 residues long. V dropped 2 bases and J dropped 3 bases, with 14 bases sitting between them. CDR1 and CDR2 (germline): MNHEY, SVGAGI. This CDR3 reads CASSYDARVFYEQYF. CDR3 bases: TGTGCCAGCAGTTACGATGCTAGAGTTTTCTACGAGCAGTACTTC.

This clonotype has only a few counts. The chain joins TRBV6-1 to TRBJ1-4; D possibly corresponds to TRBD1 (6 bases). This CDR3 region has 14 residues. Germline V gives CDR1 MNHNS, CDR2 SASEGT. V was trimmed by 5 bases and J by 7 bases, leaving 14 bases between them. In DNA, the CDR3 is TGTGCCAGCAGTACAGGGACCACGGGTGAAAAACTGTTTTTT. Protein product: CASSTGTTGEKLFF.

This clonotype was seen at least ten times. The gene calls are TRBV29-1 and TRBJ2-3, with 12 bases identical to TRBD1. The trim removed 4 bases at V and 2 bases at J, leaving 4 bases unmatched. Germline assignment: CDR1 SQVTM and CDR2 ANQGSEA. The CDR3 totals 15 residues. The CDR3: CSVGDRGLPTDTQYF. The CDR3 DNA is TGCAGCGTTGGGGACAGGGGGCTCCCCACAGATACGCAGTATTTT.

A few counts support this clonotype. The chain carries TRBV12-3 or TRBV12-4 and TRBJ2-2; weak D call: TRBD2 (6 bases). V was pared by 7 bases and J by 5 bases, with 11 bases between. The CDR3 covers 13 residues. CDR3: CASIFGLTGELFF. The CDR3 nucleotides are TGTGCCAGCATCTTTGGACTAACCGGGGAGCTGTTTTTT.

The J gene is TRBJ2-7, the V gene TRBV20-1; 9 bases line up with TRBD2. Germline V CDR1 and CDR2: DFQATT, SNEGSKA (reference sequence). V dropped 6 bases and J dropped 0; count of bases not matched to a gene: 9. This CDR3 region has 15 residues. CDR3 DNA: TGCAGTGCCAGTATAGCGGGGGCGAGCTCCTACGAGCAGTACTTC. Translation gives CSASIAGASSYEQYF.